This is a list of T cell receptor beta chains from one sample in a study of shared clonotypes between healthy human individuals. Assay: immunoSEQ multiplex PCR; the TCRdb copy retains only in-frame clones and omits some. The repertoire consists of about half a million clones, with more than 70% occurring once and the leading ten covering about 12%. Material for sequencing was PBMCs. Source of these receptors: a woman aged 35 to 49 in good health. Some clones in this sample may be carry-over from other donors' samples. Each CDR3 is given without its conserved first and last residue.

V	J	CDR3
TRBV10-3	TRBJ2-7	AISESWSAESYEQY
TRBV2	TRBJ1-2	ASSWGGTNYGYT
TRBV7-8	TRBJ2-2	ASSLSPRWGRNTGELF
TRBV30	.	AWSVLAGAREQY
TRBV30	TRBJ2-7	AWSVTRSYEQY
TRBV11-2	TRBJ2-1	ASSLLLIGLNEQF
TRBV5-6	TRBJ1-2	ASSLNVVVLYGYT
TRBV19	TRBJ1-5	ASSMLFYSNQPQH
TRBV7-8	TRBJ2-7	ASSSTRGGTGQY
TRBV19	TRBJ2-3	ASQLAGGPDTQY
TRBV5-1	TRBJ2-3	ASSLSGGGADTQY
TRBV5-4	TRBJ2-3	AWGREMVPDTQY
TRBV29-1	TRBJ2-7	SVVTEGLRGGYEQY
TRBV28	TRBJ1-1	ASSLTAMNTEAF
TRBV28	TRBJ2-5	ASSTPQETQY
TRBV28	TRBJ1-5	ASRGSNSNQPQH
TRBV5-6	TRBJ2-2	ASSLGLAGPTGELF
TRBV11-2	TRBJ2-1	ASSLDTVNEQF
TRBV30	TRBJ2-7	AWSVGGTSYEQY
TRBV5-1	TRBJ1-1	ASSLTDINSPEAF
TRBV5-4	TRBJ2-2	ASSSLTSGNTGELF
TRBV9	TRBJ1-4	ASSVRPNEKLF
TRBV15	TRBJ2-2	ATRASVTGELF
TRBV18	TRBJ1-4	ASSPPGQGLATNEKLF
TRBV5-1	TRBJ2-3	ASSLGPGTDTQY
TRBV5-1	TRBJ2-7	ASTRREGSYEQY
TRBV27	TRBJ2-5	ASSRWQGKGETQY
TRBV19	TRBJ2-1	ASRSAVNEQF
TRBV5-1	TRBJ2-2	ASKWGQGGTGELF
TRBV6-5	TRBJ2-7	ASRRLLAANYEQY
TRBV6-4	TRBJ1-1	ASSPGENTEAF
TRBV19	TRBJ2-2	ASRRGQGVKNTGELF
TRBV10-2	TRBJ1-5	ASSEFKANQPQH
TRBV19	TRBJ1-1	ASRRGRDREEAF
TRBV11-2	TRBJ2-3	ASSLVGASGSPDTQY
TRBV15	TRBJ1-1	ATSMGQVPLANTEAF
TRBV18	TRBJ2-2	ASSESAGGPFRELF
TRBV9	TRBJ1-4	ASSVGTVNEKLF
TRBV2	TRBJ2-3	ASREFSGSTDTQY
TRBV19	TRBJ2-2	ASRRRDYQSNTGELF
TRBV4-1	TRBJ2-5	ASSQEPSPSGTHSRETQY
TRBV4-3	TRBJ2-6	ASSVYRDESGANVLT
TRBV5-1	TRBJ2-7	ASSVGTSDSYEQY
TRBV5-6	TRBJ2-1	ASSSLAGVGNEQF
TRBV7-2	TRBJ2-4	ASSLNRRGDIQY
TRBV2	TRBJ2-5	ASSPGLAGGRETQY
TRBV5-1	TRBJ2-4	ASSLLVPGLAKNIQY
TRBV7-9	TRBJ1-4	ASSPDREYEKLF
TRBV4-1	TRBJ1-2	ASSPGTTASYGYT
TRBV28	TRBJ2-7	ASSPPPSYEQY
TRBV7-2	TRBJ2-5	ASSFPSGSGGTQY
TRBV6-4	TRBJ2-1	ASSPGPDNEQF
TRBV4-3	TRBJ1-5	ASSQVAGKQPQH